This T cell receptor (beta chain) was identified during a study of blood T cell repertoires in COVID-19. On the study more broadly: There were acute and convalescent COVID-19 samples, and they came from the United States, Italy and Spain.

This clone was found a few times. Other DNA sequences in this sample translate to the same CDR3. As originally analysed: Amplification of reference gene primers was used by the study to estimate nucleated cell counts. Only in-frame clones appear in the TCRdb table, and some are missing; sequencing was by immunoSEQ multiplex PCR. That table furnishes V, J and clone size, whereas the DNA furnished D and trimming. Found here are around 220,000 clones, 86% of them singletons; the top ten hold about 10%. Seattle cases were enrolled at active infection and followed longitudinally. The CDR3 extends over 12 amino acids. V dropped 2 bases and J dropped 6 bases, with 6 bases sitting between them.

The TCR originated in a woman in her forties or fifties with COVID-19, enrolled during active disease. The V gene is TRBV12-3 or TRBV12-4, the J gene TRBJ2-3, with D possibly matching TRBD2 (6 bases). The specimen was peripheral blood. The CDR3 DNA sequence: TGTGCCAGCAGTTTACGGGGGGATACGCAGTATTTT. Protein: CASSLRGDTQYF.